This T cell receptor beta chain was found in a study of CD8 T cells in ankylosing spondylitis (dated by TCRdb to 2017 to 2019). A note on the overall study: The study profiled T cell receptor beta repertoires in healthy donors and ankylosing spondylitis patients to find disease-linked TCR variants. The whole study cohort included about a hundred healthy donors and around 25 ankylosing spondylitis patients. Peripheral blood samples were taken, and synovial fluid was additionally collected from ankylosing spondylitis patients.

This clonotype was found a few times. Its antigen is still unknown. No much larger clone exists at a distance of one base, and base qualities are not known. The sample was run on an Illumina HiSeq 2500. Quantitative 5'-RACE with molecular barcodes was used to prepare TCR beta libraries. The paper's data handling went like this. A new computational method, built on a probabilistic model of VDJ rearrangement, was used to identify disease-linked TCR variants. The raw public data were reprocessed by TCRdb itself: fastp quality trimming at Q25, MiXCR clonotype calling, in-frame beta chains only. Duplicate CDR3 protein sequences are folded into a single record with the most common DNA and genes. TCRdb's processing, not the authors', yielded these V and J calls. Within this sample are about 540,000 distinct CDR3 sequences, with roughly 13% of them counted one time only. The top ten hold about 6.8% of the sample.

The CDR3 has 14 amino acids, counting the end cysteine and phenylalanine. Here the CDR3 DNA is all that survives: 42 bases in frame from base 1. Based on the germline V gene (reference sequence), the CDR1 and CDR2 sequences are MNHEY and SMNVEV. V is clipped by 3 bases and J by 8 bases, and the sequence between their germline boundaries is 14 bases long. Here is what the overall study found, with its caveats: Some motif variants were previously reported in synovial fluid and blood of reactive arthritis patients, suggesting common disease-initiation mechanisms. A TCR beta motif of fewer than 10 highly homologous amino acid variants appeared characteristic of blood from ankylosing spondylitis patients. The disease-linked clones were reported to be significantly enriched in matched synovial fluid samples from ankylosing spondylitis patients. The disease-linked clones showed a CD8+ phenotype and occurred at relatively low frequencies in peripheral blood.

Sequencing used blood, either unsorted or a sorted T cell fraction (not recorded which). The TCR was taken from a male donor with ankylosing spondylitis. The sequence links TRBV27 to TRBJ2-1; the D region may be TRBD1 or TRBD2, each matching 5 bases equally. The CDR3 loop reads CASSFGTVLDEQFF. Here is the DNA: TGTGCCAGCAGTTTTGGGACGGTCCTGGATGAGCAGTTCTTC.